The T cell receptor (beta chain) described here comes from a study of cytomegalovirus exposure and HLA in healthy donors. Whole-study results and caveats: A highly shared variant cluster was judged a likely technical artifact. Later analysis demonstrated an association between a missense DCLRE1C variant and TCR beta V- and J-gene trimming. Later analysis suggested links between common viral pathogens and several top significant clusters.

With respect to this clone: Its target is not known.

PCR was performed using 60 Vbeta and 13 Jbeta primers. Sequenced by immunoSEQ multiplex PCR; TCRdb stores in-frame clones only, minus some. The table has 100,000 to 150,000 clones, about four fifths seen once. Despite likely unrecorded immune exposures, the donors were nominally healthy at the time of sampling. Unmatched junction bases numbered 10, after V lost 6 bases and J lost 7 bases. Germline V CDR1 and CDR2: MNHNS, SASEGT. CDR3 length equals 15 residues. The chain uses TRBV6-1 and TRBJ2-7, with 12 positions matching TRBD1. Sequencing was carried out using PBMCs. The TCR comes from a young man in good health and CMV-seronegative. The CDR3 loop is CASRSPGQGAKEQYF. In DNA, the CDR3 is TGTGCCAGCAGATCTCCGGGACAGGGGGCCAAGGAGCAGTACTTC.